The 22 T cell receptor beta chains listed next were all sequenced from one sample in a study of T cell changes during pregnancy in multiple sclerosis. TCRdb's table, derived via immunoSEQ multiplex PCR, lists solely in-frame clones and lacks some. The sample has 90,000 to 120,000 clones; about 90% are singletons. Specimen: peripheral blood, collected in the third trimester of pregnancy. Receptor source: a female donor in good health, enrolled as a control in a pregnancy study.

The chain uses TRBV11-1 and TRBJ2-7; 15 bases are a match to TRBD2. This CDR3 has 18 amino acids. Per germline, CDR1 SGHAT and CDR2 FQDESV (reference sequence). Losses at the gene ends were 5 bases for V and 0 bases for J; bases not matched to a gene: 8. The CDR3 coding sequence is TGTGCCAGCAGCCTGGGACTAGCGGGGGGACCTTCCTCCTACGAGCAGTACTTC. Translating it yields CASSLGLAGGPSSYEQYF.

The gene calls are TRBV7-2 and TRBJ2-7; the match to TRBD2 covers 9 bases. The CDR3 length is 19 residues. CDR1 is SGHTA, CDR2 FQGNSA, per germline. V gave up 1 base and J gave up 0 bases; unmatched junction bases: 13. The CDR3 protein is CASSLEWSPSGETSYEQYF. In DNA, the CDR3 is TGTGCCAGCAGCTTAGAATGGTCTCCTAGCGGGGAGACCTCCTACGAGCAGTACTTC.

The V and J genes are TRBV27 and TRBJ2-7, with 9 bases matching TRBD1. J was trimmed by 3 bases and V by 5 bases; bases with no gene match: 5. The CDR3 consists of 14 residues. Looked up from germline, CDR1 is MNHEY and CDR2 is SMNVEV (reference sequence). CDR3 residues: CASSAETGGYEQYF. In DNA, the CDR3 is TGTGCCAGCAGTGCTGAGACAGGGGGCTACGAGCAGTACTTC.

The chain employs TRBV19 and TRBJ1-4; 7 bases align to TRBD1. V was clipped by 8 bases and J by 3 bases; unmatched bases: 3. CDR1 is LNHDA and CDR2 is SQIVND in the germline V gene (reference sequence). The CDR3 contains 13 residues. Written as DNA, the CDR3 is TGTGCCAGTGGGGACAGATCTAATGAAAAACTGTTTTTT. Its translation: CASGDRSNEKLFF.

This clone was recorded once. V and J are TRBV2 and TRBJ1-1; TRBD1 aligns across 7 bases. The CDR3 is 14 amino acids. CDR1 and CDR2 from the germline V gene are SNHLY and FYNNEI. Losses at the gene ends were 5 bases for V and 4 bases for J; bases not matched to a gene: 7. This CDR3 is CASSYDSGGTEAFF. In DNA form, the CDR3 reads TGTGCCAGCAGTTATGACTCAGGGGGCACTGAAGCTTTCTTT.

The chain recombines TRBV25-1 with TRBJ1-1; D call uncertain. With 6 bases removed from V and 0 bases from J, the gap between germline ends came to 8 bases. The CDR3 loop spans 13 amino acids. Germline V gene data show CDR1 as MGHDK and CDR2 as SYGVNS. The CDR3: CASSLTVNTEAFF. As DNA, the CDR3 is TGTGCCAGCAGCTTAACAGTGAACACTGAAGCTTTCTTT.

The genes are TRBV7-2 and TRBJ2-5; D call uncertain. The germline V and J ends were trimmed by 5 bases and 3 bases, with 10 bases remaining between them. The CDR3 runs to 13 residues. From germline, CDR1 is SGHTA and CDR2 FQGNSA. DNA for the CDR3: TGTGCCAGCAGCATTATCGGAGAAGAGACCCAGTACTTC. Translation: CASSIIGEETQYF.

The chain has TRBV5-1 and TRBJ1-2, with 7 bases fitting TRBD1. This CDR3 spans 15 amino acids. Trimming at V came to 1 base and at J to 6 bases, leaving 9 bases not matched to a gene. CDR1 is SGHRS and CDR2 is YFSETQ in the germline V gene. The DNA of the CDR3 is TGCGCCAGCAGCTTGCAGGGGGTAGGTGCGGATGGCTACACCTTC. Residues: CASSLQGVGADGYTF.

The rearrangement joins TRBV7-9 to TRBJ1-1; 8 nucleotides align to TRBD1. The germline V gene encodes CDR1 SEHNR and CDR2 FQNEAQ (reference sequence). J lost 0 bases, V lost 8 bases, and 8 bases had no gene match. The CDR3 consists of 15 residues. CDR3 amino acids: CASGRQGNMNTEAFF. CDR3 sequence (DNA): TGTGCCAGCGGTCGACAGGGGAATATGAACACTGAAGCTTTCTTT.

The CDR3 nucleotides read TGTGCCTGGGCAGACAGGGATTTCAACGTCCTGACTTTC. The encoded protein is CAWADRDFNVLTF. The J gene is TRBJ2-6, the V gene TRBV30; 7 nucleotides line up with TRBD1. This CDR3 comprises 13 residues. After removal of 5 bases from V and 9 bases from J, the junction contained 7 bases not matched to a gene. In germline, CDR1 is GTSNPN, CDR2 SVGIG (reference sequence).

The rearrangement joins TRBV7-9 to TRBJ1-1; D not certain. Germline CDR1 is SEHNR and CDR2 is FQNEAQ (reference sequence). Trimming stripped 1 base from V and 0 bases from J, with 12 bases between. The CDR3 sequence is 16 residues long. CDR3 sequence (DNA): TGTGCCAGCAGCTTAGAGTTGGCCACAGTGAACACTGAAGCTTTCTTT. Its translation is CASSLELATVNTEAFF.

The gene calls are TRBV5-7 and TRBJ1-5, with a weak D call TRBD1 (6 bases). TRBV5-7 is given ORF status, its function remaining uncertain. Trimming took off 7 bases at V and 5 bases at J, with 22 bases between the two ends. The CDR3 totals 16 residues. The CDR3 loop is CASPAPRGAWDQPQHF. CDR3 coding DNA: TGTGCCAGCCCCGCCCCCCGGGGGGCGTGGGATCAGCCCCAGCATTTT.

The V call is TRBV15, the J call TRBJ1-1, with D possibly being TRBD1 (5 bases). V was cut by 4 bases and J by 0 bases, with 9 bases left in between. The length of the CDR3 is 14 residues. CDR1 and CDR2 (germline): LNHNV, YYDKDF (reference sequence). The CDR3 coding sequence is TGTGCCACCAGCACAAGACAGATGAACACTGAAGCTTTCTTT. This gives the protein CATSTRQMNTEAFF.

This clone occurred once. This chain links TRBV10-3 with TRBJ1-1; 9 bases match TRBD1. Trimming took 0 bases from V and 10 from J; bases not matched to a gene: 6. CDR3 length: 14 residues. Germline V gene sequence: CDR1 ENHRY, CDR2 SYGVKD. In DNA, the CDR3 is TGTGCCATCAGTGAGTCCGGACAGGGGCGGGGAGCTTTCTTT. This sequence encodes CAISESGQGRGAFF.

This chain joins TRBV5-6 and TRBJ1-1, with D possibly matching TRBD1 (5 bases). The CDR3 contains 14 residues. V was cut by 0 bases and J by 1 base, with 7 bases left in between. Germline V gene data show CDR1 as SGHDT and CDR2 as YYEEEE. CDR3 coding DNA: TGTGCCAGCAGCTTGGTTACAGGGAACACTGAAGCTTTCTTT. This gives the protein CASSLVTGNTEAFF.

The chain is built from TRBV27 and TRBJ1-2; the D gene is possibly TRBD1 (6 bases). CDR1 and CDR2 from the germline V gene are MNHEY and SMNVEV (reference sequence). Trimming removed 3 bases at V and 4 bases at J, with 15 bases between. The CDR3 contains 15 residues. The CDR3 DNA reads as TGTGCCAGCAGTTTTGAGCGAGGGACAACCTATGGCTACACCTTC. Its protein product is CASSFERGTTYGYTF.

The gene calls are TRBV15 and TRBJ2-1; 9 bases line up with TRBD1. Germline V gene data show CDR1 as LNHNV and CDR2 as YYDKDF (reference sequence). CDR3 length equals 17 residues. V was pared by 1 base and J by 6 bases, with 10 bases of the junction left unmatched. The CDR3 coding sequence is TGTGCCACCAGCAGAGTTTATGGGGGACAGGGAGGCAATGAGCAGTTCTTC. The encoded protein is CATSRVYGGQGGNEQFF. The entire variable domain, with the rest obtained from reference TRBV15 and TRBJ2-1, is as follows: DAMVIQNPRYQVTQFGKPVTLSCSQTLNHNVMYWYQQKSSQAPKLLFHYYDKDFNNEADTPDNFQSRRPNTSFCFLDIRSPGLGDTAMYLCATSRVYGGQGGNEQFFGPGTRLTVL.

This chain links TRBV6-6 with TRBJ2-2; 8 bases map to TRBD1. The CDR3 runs to 15 residues. The trim removed 2 bases at V and 1 base at J, leaving 0 bases unmatched. Germline V gene sequence: CDR1 MNHNY, CDR2 SVGAGI (reference sequence). CDR3 nucleotides: TGTGCCAGCAGTTACGGACAGGGGAACACCGGGGAGCTGTTTTTT. Its protein product is CASSYGQGNTGELFF.

This clone was seen only once. The V gene is TRBV6-5, the J gene TRBJ1-2, with 10 bases aligning to TRBD1. The CDR3 contains 15 residues. Germline V CDR1 and CDR2: MNHEY, SVGAGI. Trimming took 6 bases from V and 6 from J; bases not matched to a gene: 10. CDR3 bases: TGTGCCAGCAGGGGGACAGGGGATGTCGGGGATGGCTACACCTTC. Its translation: CASRGTGDVGDGYTF.

The chain employs TRBV9 and TRBJ1-1, with D possibly matching TRBD1 (6 bases). The V and J ends lost 1 base and 0 bases respectively, with 10 bases between them. The CDR3 extends over 15 amino acids. Per the germline V gene, CDR1 is SGDLS and CDR2 is YYNGEE. The CDR3 nucleotides are TGTGCCAGCAGCGTAACAGGGCTCATGAACACTGAAGCTTTCTTT. Its protein product is CASSVTGLMNTEAFF.

The chain carries TRBV18 and TRBJ1-2; no firm D call. Germline V gene sequence: CDR1 KGHSH, CDR2 LQKENI. Deletions cut 0 bases from V and 8 bases from J, with 10 bases between. The CDR3 sequence is 13 residues long. The CDR3 DNA is TGTGCCAGCTCACCACCCCTATCCTCCGGCTACACCTTC. This sequence encodes CASSPPLSSGYTF.

V and J are TRBV30 and TRBJ1-1; D may be TRBD1 (6 bases). V was pared by 2 bases and J by 3 bases, with 13 bases between. CDR1 GTSNPN and CDR2 SVGIG come from the germline V gene (reference sequence). CDR3 length: 14 amino acids. CDR3 protein: CAWSRGGRDTEAFF. The CDR3 region has the DNA TGTGCCTGGAGTAGGGGGGGCAGGGACACTGAAGCTTTCTTT.